This T cell receptor (beta chain) comes out of a study of somatic mutations in cytotoxic T cells in rheumatoid arthritis. Study-wide points: Of the expanded CD8+ clones, the antigen targets were not known.

Here immunoSEQ multiplex PCR was the method, and the copy in TCRdb shows in-frame clones only, minus some. This table holds roughly 12,000 clones, approximately 80% found once. The CDR3 runs to 15 residues. CDR1 and CDR2 from the germline V gene are SNHLY and FYNNEI. With V trimmed by 6 bases and J by 2 bases, 6 bases remained unmatched. Note on this clone: Its antigen is undetermined.

The sequence was collected from a man aged 50 to 59 in good health. This chain connects TRBV2 to TRBJ1-5, with 8 nucleotides matching TRBD1. What was sequenced was CD8+ T cells sorted from blood. Written as DNA, the CDR3 is TGTGCCAGCAGGGACAGGGAGGGGGGCAATCAGCCCCAGCATTTT. The encoded protein is CASRDREGGNQPQHF.